These T cell receptor beta chains were read from a single sample in a study of a mutant IDH1 vaccine in newly diagnosed glioma. Profiled with immunoSEQ multiplex PCR; TCRdb holds only in-frame clones, not every one. The sample includes approximately 60,000 clones, 82% of them seen just once. The antigens of these receptors remain unknown. Sequenced here: PBMCs, sampled from a glioma patient whose treatment included an IDH1 peptide vaccine. These receptors came from a woman aged 18 to 35 with glioma. Some clones in this sample may be carry-over from other donors' samples. The CDR3 runs from the conserved cysteine through the conserved F or W. The D gene is left open where the match is weak. Clone size is given for some rows only: seen once, a few or many times, or a class if the clone is expanded.

-	once	TRBJ1-1	TRBV5-1	TGCGCCAGCAGCCCCTCCGGTTTGCGCAGGGACAACACTGAAGCTTTCTTT	CASSPSGLRRDNTEAFF
-	-	TRBJ2-1	TRBV6-5	TGTGCCAGCAGTTACTCGGCGGGTTGGAATGAGCAGTTCTTC	CASSYSAGWNEQFF
-	-	TRBJ2-7	TRBV14	TGTGCCAGCAGCCAAGATAGGGTCCTAGCGCGCGGAAACTACGAGCAGTACTTC	CASSQDRVLARGNYEQYF
-	-	TRBJ1-1	TRBV5-4	TGTGCCAGCAGCCAGACAGGCCAAAACACTGAAGCTTTCTTT	CASSQTGQNTEAFF
TRBD1	-	TRBJ1-2	TRBV7-6	TGTGCCAGCAGTTTCGGACAGGGGTTTAAAAACTATGGCTACACCTTC	CASSFGQGFKNYGYTF
-	few	TRBJ2-3	TRBV5-1	TGCGCCAGCCGTCAGGAGGATACGCAGTATTTT	CASRQEDTQYF
TRBD1	-	TRBJ1-4	TRBV15	TGTGCCACCAGCTCCCGTGGGGAAACAGGGGAAAATCGCGAAAAACTGTTTTTT	CATSSRGETGENREKLFF
-	-	TRBJ2-7	TRBV18	TGTGCCACCCGGACGGATACCTACGAGCAGTACTTC	CATRTDTYEQYF
TRBD1	-	TRBJ1-2	TRBV4-3	TGCGCCAGCAGCCAAGTTGCGTGGTCGGGACAGGGGAATGGCTACACCTTC	CASSQVAWSGQGNGYTF
-	-	TRBJ1-5	TRBV11-2	TGTGCCAGCAGCGCGAACGAAGCAGGGATCGGGGAGCCCCAGCATTTT	CASSANEAGIGEPQHF
TRBD2	few	TRBJ2-4	TRBV4-3	TGCGCCAGCAGCCAAGATCCGTTCGGACTAGCGGAAGACCTAGCCAAAAACATTCAGTACTTC	CASSQDPFGLAEDLAKNIQYF
-	once	TRBJ2-6	TRBV2	TGTGCCAGCAAGGAGGCAGGGGCCAACGTCCTGACTTTC	CASKEAGANVLTF
TRBD1	-	TRBJ1-5	TRBV5-6	TGTGCCAGCAGCTTGGCCGGGACAGGAAATCAGCCCCAGCATTTT	CASSLAGTGNQPQHF
-	-	TRBJ1-2	TRBV7-9	TGTGCCAGCAGCCCCGACGGCGGCAGGGAGAGCTACACCTTC	CASSPDGGRESYTF
-	once	TRBJ2-3	TRBV29-1	TGCAGCGTTTTGGGTGGGCACCCCACAGATACGCAGTATTTT	CSVLGGHPTDTQYF
-	-	TRBJ2-1	TRBV5-1	TGCGCCAGCGCATTGGCCGGGAATGAGCAGTTCTTC	CASALAGNEQFF
-	-	TRBJ1-5	TRBV21-1	TGTGCCCCTCAGCCCCAGCATTTT	CAPQPQHF
-	-	TRBJ2-7	TRBV7-9	TGTGCCAGCAGCTCCCCGGGACGGTCTCTCTACGAGCAGTACTTC	CASSSPGRSLYEQYF
TRBD2	-	TRBJ2-5	TRBV4-3	TGCGCCAGCAGCCAAGATTCGACTAGCGGGGTAGAGACCCAGTACTTC	CASSQDSTSGVETQYF
-	-	TRBJ2-7	TRBV7-6	TGTGCCAGCAGCTTAGGGTTGATGTACGAGCAGTACTTC	CASSLGLMYEQYF
TRBD1	-	TRBJ1-5	TRBV30	TGTGCCTGGAGTCTCGGACAGGGGGCTTCCACAAACAATCAGCCCCAGCATTTT	CAWSLGQGASTNNQPQHF
-	-	TRBJ2-1	TRBV4-1	TGCGCCAGCAGCCAAGCTGGGCGGAGCCGGAGTGAGCAGTTCTTC	CASSQAGRSRSEQFF
TRBD2	-	TRBJ2-1	TRBV7-2	TGTGCCAGCAGCTTACTAGCGGGACACAATGAGCAGTTCTTC	CASSLLAGHNEQFF
-	-	TRBJ1-3	TRBV9	TGTGCCAGCTCAAGTATCGGAAACACCATATATTTT	CASSSIGNTIYF
TRBD2	-	TRBJ2-2	TRBV19	TGTGCCAGTAGTATAGGGCGCGGGAGAGGAATCACCGGGGAGCTGTTTTTT	CASSIGRGRGITGELFF
TRBD2	-	TRBJ2-5	TRBV10-2	TGCGCCAGCAGTGAGTCGAGCGGGAGGGTGGAGACCCAGTACTTC	CASSESSGRVETQYF
-	-	TRBJ2-3	TRBV6-1	TGTGCCAGCAGTGAACTAGCGCCTAGCACAGATACGCAGTATTTT	CASSELAPSTDTQYF
-	-	TRBJ1-6	TRBV7-9	TGTGCCAGCCGGGATGGCTATTCACCCCTCCACTTT	CASRDGYSPLHF
-	-	TRBJ1-1	TRBV2	TGTGCCAGCACCGGGGGTTCGACTGAAGCTTTCTTT	CASTGGSTEAFF
-	-	TRBJ1-1	TRBV11-3	TGTGCCAGCAGCTTAGGGGGGAACACTGAAGCTTTCTTT	CASSLGGNTEAFF
-	-	TRBJ1-3	TRBV6-5	TGTGCCAGCAGTTCTACGGATTCTGGAAACACCATATATTTT	CASSSTDSGNTIYF
TRBD1	-	TRBJ2-7	TRBV6-5	TGTGCCAGCAGTTACTCGACAGGGTTCTACGAGCAGTACTTC	CASSYSTGFYEQYF
TRBD1	once	TRBJ1-2	TRBV2	TGTGCCAGCACCAGGGGGGTCAGACGCTATGGCTACACCTTC	CASTRGVRRYGYTF
-	-	TRBJ2-7	TRBV6-5	TGTGCCAGCAGCCGCCGAGCAGGGTTGACCGAGCAGTACTTC	CASSRRAGLTEQYF
-	-	TRBJ2-1	TRBV9	TGTGCCAGCAGAGGGACATCCAATGAGCAGTTCTTC	CASRGTSNEQFF
TRBD2	-	TRBJ2-3	TRBV6-6	TGTGCCAGCAACCCTGGCGGGAGGGGGGGCACAGATACGCAGTATTTT	CASNPGGRGGTDTQYF
-	-	TRBJ1-2	TRBV6-5	TGTGCCAGCAGTTACACTTCCGGGGTTTACTATGGCTACACCTTC	CASSYTSGVYYGYTF
-	-	TRBJ1-1	TRBV10-3	TGTGCCATCAGTGAGTCCGGGGGCACTGAAGCTTTCTTT	CAISESGGTEAFF
-	-	TRBJ2-7	TRBV6-1	TGTGCCAGCAGTGAAGAACAGTTGAGCCACTACGAGCAGTACTTC	CASSEEQLSHYEQYF
-	-	TRBJ2-2	TRBV7-9	TGTGCCAGCAGCTTAGAACTAGCCGGTTACACCGGGGAGCTGTTTTTT	CASSLELAGYTGELFF
-	-	TRBJ1-2	TRBV5-4	TGTGCCAGCAGCTTGCTCCCCGGACAGCTCGATGGCTACACCTTC	CASSLLPGQLDGYTF
-	medium-sized	TRBJ1-2	TRBV2	TGTGCCAGCGGCTCTGGGGGGCAGAGTGGCTACACCTTC	CASGSGGQSGYTF
-	-	TRBJ2-3	TRBV27	TGTGCCAGCAGCTTGAGTAGCGGTAGCACAGATACGCAGTATTTT	CASSLSSGSTDTQYF
TRBD1	-	TRBJ2-7	TRBV9	TGTGCCAGCAGCGTGACAGGGACCTCCTACGAGCAGTACTTC	CASSVTGTSYEQYF
-	-	TRBJ1-1	TRBV7-2	TGTGCCAGCAGCTTAGCGAGGAGGGACACTGAAGCTTTCTTT	CASSLARRDTEAFF
-	-	TRBJ1-1	TRBV5-6	TGTGCCAGCAGCCTGGGATCTGAAGCTTTCTTT	CASSLGSEAFF
-	-	TRBJ1-3	TRBV7-8	TGTGCCTCCGATCCCCTCGGGTCCGACACCATATATTTT	CASDPLGSDTIYF
TRBD1	-	TRBJ2-6	TRBV25-1	TGTGCCAGCAGTGAACTGGACAGGGGGAACAACAACGTCCTGACTTTC	CASSELDRGNNNVLTF
-	once	TRBJ2-5	TRBV30	TGTGCCTGGAGTGTTACGGGGCTAGGACAGACCCAGTACTTC	CAWSVTGLGQTQYF
-	-	TRBJ1-5	TRBV7-8	TGTGCCAGCAGCGGCGGCCCCAATCAGCCCCAGCATTTT	CASSGGPNQPQHF
-	-	TRBJ2-6	TRBV19	TGTGCCAGTAGACAGGGATTAGGTGGGGCCAACGTCCTGACTTTC	CASRQGLGGANVLTF